This T cell receptor beta chain was sequenced for a study of blood T cell repertoires in COVID-19. The CDR3 spans 12 residues. With 2 bases removed from V and 6 bases from J, the gap between germline ends came to 8 bases. Germline CDR1 and CDR2: SQVTM and ANQGSEA. The table came from immunoSEQ multiplex PCR; TCRdb's copy has only in-frame clones and leaves some out. The table lists hundreds of thousands of clones, roughly nine tenths of them singletons. This sequence joins TRBV29-1 and TRBJ2-4, with D possibly matching TRBD2 (5 bases). The sequence was obtained from a man aged 35 to 55 with acute or convalescent COVID-19. Sequences were obtained from peripheral blood. The CDR3 nucleotides are TGCAGCGTTGAACGGGAACCAAACATTCAGTACTTC. Translated, it gives CSVEREPNIQYF.